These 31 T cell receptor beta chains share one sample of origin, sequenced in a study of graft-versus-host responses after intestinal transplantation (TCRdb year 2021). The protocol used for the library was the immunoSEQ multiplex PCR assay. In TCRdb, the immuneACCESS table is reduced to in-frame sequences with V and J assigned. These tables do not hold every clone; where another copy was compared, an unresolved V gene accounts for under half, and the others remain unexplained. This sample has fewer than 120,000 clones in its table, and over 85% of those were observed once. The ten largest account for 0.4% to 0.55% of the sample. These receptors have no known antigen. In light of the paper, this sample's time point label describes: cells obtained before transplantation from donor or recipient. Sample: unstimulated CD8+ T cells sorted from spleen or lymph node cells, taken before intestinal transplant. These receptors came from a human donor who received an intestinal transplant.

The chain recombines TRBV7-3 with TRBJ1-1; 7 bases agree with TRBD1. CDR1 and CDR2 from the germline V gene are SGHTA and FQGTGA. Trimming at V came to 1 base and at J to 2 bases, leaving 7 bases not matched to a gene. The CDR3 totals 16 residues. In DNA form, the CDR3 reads TGTGCCAGCAGCTTAAGTCGGCAGGGGGGAAACACTGAAGCTTTCTTT. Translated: CASSLSRQGGNTEAFF.

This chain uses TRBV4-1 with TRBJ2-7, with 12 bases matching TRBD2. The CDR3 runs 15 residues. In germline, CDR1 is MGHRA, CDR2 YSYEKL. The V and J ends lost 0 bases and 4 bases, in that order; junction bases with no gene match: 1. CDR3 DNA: TGCGCCAGCAGCCAAGAGGGGACTAGCGGGTACGAGCAGTACTTC. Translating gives CASSQEGTSGYEQYF.

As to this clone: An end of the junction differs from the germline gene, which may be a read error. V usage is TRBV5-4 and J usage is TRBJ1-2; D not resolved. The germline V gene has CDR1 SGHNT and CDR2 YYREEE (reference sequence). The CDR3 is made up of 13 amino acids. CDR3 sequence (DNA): TGTGCCAGCAGCCTTGCAGGCGCTGTCGGCTACGCCTTC. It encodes CASSLAGAVGYAF.

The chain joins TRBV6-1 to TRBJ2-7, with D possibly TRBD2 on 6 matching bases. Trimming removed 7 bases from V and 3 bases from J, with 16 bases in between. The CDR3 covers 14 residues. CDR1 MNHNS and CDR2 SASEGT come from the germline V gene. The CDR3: CASTTIAEVYEQYF. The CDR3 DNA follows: TGTGCCAGCACAACTATAGCGGAGGTCTACGAGCAGTACTTC.

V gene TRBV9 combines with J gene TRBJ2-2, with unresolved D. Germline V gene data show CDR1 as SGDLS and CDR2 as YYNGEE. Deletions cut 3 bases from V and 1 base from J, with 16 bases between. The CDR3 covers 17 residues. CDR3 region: CASSEPFGRENTGELFF. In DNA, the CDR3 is TGTGCCAGCAGCGAGCCTTTTGGACGCGAGAACACCGGGGAGCTGTTTTTT.

CDR3 amino acids: CASSIGAGEADTQYF. The CDR3 bases are TGTGCCAGTAGTATAGGTGCGGGAGAGGCAGATACGCAGTATTTT. The J gene is TRBJ2-3, the V gene TRBV19, with TRBD2 identical over 7 bases. The CDR3 is 15 amino acids. Germline V gives CDR1 LNHDA, CDR2 SQIVND (reference sequence). Unmatched junction bases numbered 5, after V lost 1 base and J lost 4 bases.

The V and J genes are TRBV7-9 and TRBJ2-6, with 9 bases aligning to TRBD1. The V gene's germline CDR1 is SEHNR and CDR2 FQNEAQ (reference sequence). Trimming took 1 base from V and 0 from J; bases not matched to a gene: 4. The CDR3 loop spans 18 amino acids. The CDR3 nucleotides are TGTGCCAGCAGCTTAGGGACAGGGGCAAGCTCTGGGGCCAACGTCCTGACTTTC. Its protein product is CASSLGTGASSGANVLTF.

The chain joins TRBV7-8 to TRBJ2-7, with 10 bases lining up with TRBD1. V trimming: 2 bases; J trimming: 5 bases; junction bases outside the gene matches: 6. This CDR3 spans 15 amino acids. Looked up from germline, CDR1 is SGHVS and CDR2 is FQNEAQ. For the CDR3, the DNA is TGTGCCAGCAGCTTAAGCGGGACAGGGGTTGACGAGCAGTACTTC. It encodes CASSLSGTGVDEQYF. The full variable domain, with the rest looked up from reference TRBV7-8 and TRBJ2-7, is GAGVSQSPRYKVAKRGQDVALRCDPISGHVSLFWYQQALGQGPEFLTYFQNEAQLDKSGLPSDRFFAERPEGSVSTLKIQRTQQEDSAVYLCASSLSGTGVDEQYFGPGTRLTVT.

CDR3 sequence (DNA): TGTGCCAGCAGCCCCTCCGAAGGACACCCATCCTACAATGAGCAGTTCTTC. Its protein product is CASSPSEGHPSYNEQFF. The rearrangement links TRBV9 to TRBJ2-1; maybe TRBD1 (5 bases). CDR3 length equals 17 residues. Deletions cut 4 bases from V and 1 base from J, with 18 bases between. In germline, CDR1 is SGDLS, CDR2 YYNGEE.

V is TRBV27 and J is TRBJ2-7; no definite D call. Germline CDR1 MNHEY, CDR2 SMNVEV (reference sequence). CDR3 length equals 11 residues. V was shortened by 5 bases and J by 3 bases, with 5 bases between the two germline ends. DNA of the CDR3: TGTGCCAGCAGTGCGAACTACGAGCAGTACTTC. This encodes CASSANYEQYF.

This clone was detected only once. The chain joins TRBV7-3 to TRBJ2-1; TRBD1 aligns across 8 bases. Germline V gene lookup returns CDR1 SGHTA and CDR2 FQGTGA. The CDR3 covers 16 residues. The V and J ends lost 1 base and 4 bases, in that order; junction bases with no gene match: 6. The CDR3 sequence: CASSLIGTGLYNEQFF. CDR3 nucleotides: TGTGCCAGCAGCTTAATAGGGACAGGACTATACAATGAGCAGTTCTTC. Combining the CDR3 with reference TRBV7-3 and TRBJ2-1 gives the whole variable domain GAGVSQTPSNKVTEKGKYVELRCDPISGHTALYWYRQSLGQGPEFLIYFQGTGAADDSGLPNDRFFAVRPEGSVSTLKIQRTERGDSAVYLCASSLIGTGLYNEQFFGPGTRLTVL.

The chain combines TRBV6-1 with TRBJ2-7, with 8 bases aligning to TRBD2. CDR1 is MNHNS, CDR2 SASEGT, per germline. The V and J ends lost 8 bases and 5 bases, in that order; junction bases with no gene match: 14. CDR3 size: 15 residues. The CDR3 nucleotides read TGTGCCAGCCCCGCTCCCACGGGAGGGAGGGACGAGCAGTACTTC. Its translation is CASPAPTGGRDEQYF.

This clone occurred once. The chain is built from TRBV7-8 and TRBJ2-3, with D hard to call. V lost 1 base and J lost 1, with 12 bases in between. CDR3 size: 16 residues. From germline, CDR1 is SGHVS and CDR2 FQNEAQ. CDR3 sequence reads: CASSLGASVGTDTQYF. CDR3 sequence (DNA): TGTGCCAGCAGCTTAGGGGCATCTGTGGGCACAGATACGCAGTATTTT.

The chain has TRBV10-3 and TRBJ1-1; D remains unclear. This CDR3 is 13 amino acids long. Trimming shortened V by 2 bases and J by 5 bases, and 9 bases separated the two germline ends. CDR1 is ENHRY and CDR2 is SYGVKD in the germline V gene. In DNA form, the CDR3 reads TGTGCCATCAGTGAGGAGGGTTGGACTGAAGCTTTCTTT. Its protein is CAISEEGWTEAFF.

The CDR3 sequence: CASSYEDRTTISYNEQFF. CDR3 nucleotides: TGCGCCAGCAGCTACGAAGACAGGACTACTATCTCCTACAATGAGCAGTTCTTC. The rearrangement links TRBV5-1 to TRBJ2-1, with D perhaps being TRBD1 or TRBD2 (6 bases each). CDR1 and CDR2 from the germline V gene are SGHRS and YFSETQ. Trimming took 3 bases from V and 0 from J, leaving 19 bases between them. CDR3 length: 18 residues.

The chain's CDR3 is CASSRDGGAYEQYF. The CDR3 bases are TGCGCCAGCAGCCGCGACGGCGGGGCCTACGAGCAGTACTTC. This chain joins TRBV10-1 and TRBJ2-7; perhaps TRBD2 as D (6 bases). Germline CDR1 is WNHNN and CDR2 is SYGVQD (reference sequence). The CDR3 extends over 14 amino acids. The ends were cut back, 6 bases at V and 2 bases at J, with 14 bases in the middle.

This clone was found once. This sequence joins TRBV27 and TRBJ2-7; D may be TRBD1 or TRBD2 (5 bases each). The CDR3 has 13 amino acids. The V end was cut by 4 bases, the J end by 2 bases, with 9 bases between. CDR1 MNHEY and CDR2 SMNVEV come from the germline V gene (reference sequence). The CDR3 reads CASSYRGAYEQYF. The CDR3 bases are TGTGCCAGCAGTTACCGGGGCGCCTACGAGCAGTACTTC.

The CDR3 loop reads CASSPPSSRLARTDTQYF. In DNA, the CDR3 is TGTGCCAGCAGTCCGCCATCCTCAAGGCTAGCTCGCACAGATACGCAGTATTTT. The gene calls are TRBV27 and TRBJ2-3, with a tentative D call TRBD2 (5 bases). The germline V gene encodes CDR1 MNHEY and CDR2 SMNVEV (reference sequence). The CDR3 has 18 amino acids. V was clipped by 5 bases and J by 1 base, with 22 bases between them.

CDR3 loop: CASSLSSGPYEQYF. The CDR3 DNA reads TGCGCCAGCAGCTTGAGTAGCGGGCCCTACGAGCAGTACTTC. The chain combines TRBV5-1 with TRBJ2-7; TRBD2 agrees at 7 bases. The V segment lost 1 base and the J segment 2 bases; nucleotides outside the gene matches: 3. CDR1 SGHRS and CDR2 YFSETQ come from the germline V gene. The CDR3 sequence is 14 residues long.

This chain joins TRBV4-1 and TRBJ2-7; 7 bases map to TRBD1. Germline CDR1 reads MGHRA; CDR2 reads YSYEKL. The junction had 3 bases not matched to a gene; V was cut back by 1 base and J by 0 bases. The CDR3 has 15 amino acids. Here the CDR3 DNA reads TGCGCCAGCAGCCAAGTACAGGGGAACTCCTACGAGCAGTACTTC. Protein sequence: CASSQVQGNSYEQYF.

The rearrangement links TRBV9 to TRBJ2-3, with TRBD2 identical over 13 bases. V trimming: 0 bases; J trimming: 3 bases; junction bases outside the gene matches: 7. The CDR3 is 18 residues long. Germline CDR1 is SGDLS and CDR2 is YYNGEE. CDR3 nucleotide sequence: TGTGCCAGCAGCGTAGGGGGGACTAGCGGGACCCTTACAGATACGCAGTATTTT. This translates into CASSVGGTSGTLTDTQYF.

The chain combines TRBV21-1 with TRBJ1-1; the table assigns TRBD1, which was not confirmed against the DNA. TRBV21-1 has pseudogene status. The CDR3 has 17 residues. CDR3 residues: CASSRRTGRGMNTEAFF. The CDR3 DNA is TGTGCCAGCAGCCGCCGGACAGGGAGGGGAATGAACACTGAAGCTTTCTTT.

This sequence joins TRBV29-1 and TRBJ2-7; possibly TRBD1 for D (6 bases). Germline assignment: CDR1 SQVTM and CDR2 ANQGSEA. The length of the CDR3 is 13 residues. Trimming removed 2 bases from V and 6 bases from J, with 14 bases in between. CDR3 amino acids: CSVESGGSSEQYF. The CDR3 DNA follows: TGCAGCGTTGAAAGTGGGGGCTCCAGCGAGCAGTACTTC.

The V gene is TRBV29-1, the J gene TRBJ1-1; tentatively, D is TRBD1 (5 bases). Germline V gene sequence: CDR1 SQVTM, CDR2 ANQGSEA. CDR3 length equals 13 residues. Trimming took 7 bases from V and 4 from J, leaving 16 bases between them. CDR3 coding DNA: TGCAGCGCCTCGGACTCCCAGGGCACTGAAGCTTTCTTT. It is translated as CSASDSQGTEAFF.

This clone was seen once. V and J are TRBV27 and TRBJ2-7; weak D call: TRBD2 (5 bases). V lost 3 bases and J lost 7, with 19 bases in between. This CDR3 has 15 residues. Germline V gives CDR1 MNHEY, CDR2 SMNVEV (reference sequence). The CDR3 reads CASSLMASFESEQYF. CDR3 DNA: TGTGCCAGCAGTTTGATGGCTAGCTTCGAGAGTGAGCAGTACTTC.

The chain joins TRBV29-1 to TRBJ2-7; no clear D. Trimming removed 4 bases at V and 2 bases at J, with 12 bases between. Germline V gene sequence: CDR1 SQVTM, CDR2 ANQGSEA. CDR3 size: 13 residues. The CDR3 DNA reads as TGCAGCGTTGTCTTACTACAAACCTACGAGCAGTACTTC. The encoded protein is CSVVLLQTYEQYF.

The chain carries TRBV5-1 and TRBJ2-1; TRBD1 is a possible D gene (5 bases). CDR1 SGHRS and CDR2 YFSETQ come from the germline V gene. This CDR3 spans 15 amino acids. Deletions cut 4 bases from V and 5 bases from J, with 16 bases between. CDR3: CASSPLRGTNNEQFF. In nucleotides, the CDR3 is TGCGCCAGCAGCCCGCTTAGGGGAACTAACAATGAGCAGTTCTTC.

For the CDR3, the DNA is TGTGCCAGCAGCGCGGGACTCGGCTCCTACGAGCAGTACTTC. Residues: CASSAGLGSYEQYF. This rearrangement joins TRBV11-2 to TRBJ2-7; D is perhaps TRBD2 (6 bases). Deletions cut 5 bases from V and 0 bases from J, with 11 bases between. The CDR3 is made up of 14 amino acids. Germline V gene lookup returns CDR1 SGHAT and CDR2 FQNNGV. Complete variable domain (other parts from reference TRBV11-2 and TRBJ2-7): EAGVAQSPRYKIIEKRQSVAFWCNPISGHATLYWYQQILGQGPKLLIQFQNNGVVDDSQLPKDRFSAERLKGVDSTLKIQPAKLEDSAVYLCASSAGLGSYEQYFGPGTRLTVT.

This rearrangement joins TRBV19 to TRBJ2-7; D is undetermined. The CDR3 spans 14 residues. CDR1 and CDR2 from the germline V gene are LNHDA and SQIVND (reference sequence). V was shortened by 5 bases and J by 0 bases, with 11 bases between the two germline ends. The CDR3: CASSSASSSYEQYF. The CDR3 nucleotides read TGTGCCAGTAGTTCAGCTTCTAGCTCCTACGAGCAGTACTTC. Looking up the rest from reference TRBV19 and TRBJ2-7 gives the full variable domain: DGGITQSPKYLFRKEGQNVTLSCEQNLNHDAMYWYRQDPGQGLRLIYYSQIVNDFQKGDIAEGYSVSREKKESFPLTVTSAQKNPTAFYLCASSSASSSYEQYFGPGTRLTVT.

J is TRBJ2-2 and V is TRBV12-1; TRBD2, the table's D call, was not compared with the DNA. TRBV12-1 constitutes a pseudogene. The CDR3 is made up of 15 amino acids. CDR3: CASSSPAGDTGELFF. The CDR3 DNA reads TGTGCCAGCAGCTCCCCAGCGGGAGACACCGGGGAGCTGTTTTTT.

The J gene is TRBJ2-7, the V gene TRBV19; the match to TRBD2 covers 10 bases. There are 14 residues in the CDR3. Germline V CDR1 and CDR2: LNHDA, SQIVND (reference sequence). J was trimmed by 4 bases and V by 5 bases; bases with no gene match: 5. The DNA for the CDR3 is TGTGCCAGTAGTCTTAGCGGGAGGTTTTACGAGCAGTACTTC. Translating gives CASSLSGRFYEQYF.